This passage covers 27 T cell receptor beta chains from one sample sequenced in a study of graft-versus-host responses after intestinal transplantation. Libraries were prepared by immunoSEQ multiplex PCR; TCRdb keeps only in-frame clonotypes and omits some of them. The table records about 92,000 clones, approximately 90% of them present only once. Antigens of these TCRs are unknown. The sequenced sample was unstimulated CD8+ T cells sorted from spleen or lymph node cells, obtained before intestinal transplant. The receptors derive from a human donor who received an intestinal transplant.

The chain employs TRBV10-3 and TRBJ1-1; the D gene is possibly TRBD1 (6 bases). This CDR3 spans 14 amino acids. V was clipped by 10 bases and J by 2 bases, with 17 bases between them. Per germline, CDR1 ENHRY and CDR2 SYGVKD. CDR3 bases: TGTGCCAGCGAGGGGGAGGGATCCAACACTGAAGCTTTCTTT. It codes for CASEGEGSNTEAFF.

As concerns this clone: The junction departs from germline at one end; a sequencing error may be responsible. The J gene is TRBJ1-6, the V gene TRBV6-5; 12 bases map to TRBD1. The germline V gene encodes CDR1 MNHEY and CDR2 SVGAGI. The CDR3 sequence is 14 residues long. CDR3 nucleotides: TGCGCCAGCAGTGAGGGACAGGGGGCTTCACCCCTCCACTTT. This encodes CASSEGQGASPLHF.

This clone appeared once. Written as DNA, the CDR3 is TGTGCCAGCAGTTCGACAGAGAATCAGCCCCAGCATTTT. Translated, it gives CASSSTENQPQHF. V usage is TRBV6-5 and J usage is TRBJ1-5; D may be TRBD1 (5 bases). Per the germline V gene, CDR1 is MNHEY and CDR2 is SVGAGI. CDR3 length equals 13 residues. Deletions cut 4 bases from V and 4 bases from J, with 8 bases between.

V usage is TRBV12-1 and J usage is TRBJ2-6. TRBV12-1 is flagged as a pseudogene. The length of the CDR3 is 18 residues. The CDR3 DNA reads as TGTGCCAGCGTCCCGTGGGGGGCGACCCTCTCTGGGGCCAACGTCCTGACTTTC. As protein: CASVPWGATLSGANVLTF.

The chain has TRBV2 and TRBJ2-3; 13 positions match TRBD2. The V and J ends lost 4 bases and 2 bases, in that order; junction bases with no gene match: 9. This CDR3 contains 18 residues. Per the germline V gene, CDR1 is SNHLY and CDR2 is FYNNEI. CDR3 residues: CASSVIRLAGGPTDTQYF. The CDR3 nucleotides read TGTGCCAGCAGTGTGATAAGACTAGCGGGGGGCCCCACAGATACGCAGTATTTT.

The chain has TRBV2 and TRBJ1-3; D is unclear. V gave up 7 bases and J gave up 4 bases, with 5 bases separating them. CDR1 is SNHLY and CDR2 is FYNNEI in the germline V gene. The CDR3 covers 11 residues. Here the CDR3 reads CASKPGNTIYF. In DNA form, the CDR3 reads TGTGCCAGCAAACCGGGAAACACCATATATTTT.

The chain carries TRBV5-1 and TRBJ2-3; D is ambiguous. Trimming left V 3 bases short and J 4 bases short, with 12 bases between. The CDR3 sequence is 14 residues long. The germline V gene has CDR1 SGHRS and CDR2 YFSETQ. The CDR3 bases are TGCGCCAGCAGCTCCCTAGAATCGTCAGATACGCAGTATTTT. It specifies CASSSLESSDTQYF.

Here the CDR3 DNA reads TGTGCCAGCAGTCTTGGAGGGGACGCTGAAGCTTTCTTT. The encoded protein is CASSLGGDAEAFF. V gene TRBV27 combines with J gene TRBJ1-1, with a weak D call TRBD1 (5 bases). The CDR3 is 13 amino acids. Trimming removed 5 bases at V and 6 bases at J, with 13 bases between. Germline V CDR1 and CDR2: MNHEY, SMNVEV (reference sequence).

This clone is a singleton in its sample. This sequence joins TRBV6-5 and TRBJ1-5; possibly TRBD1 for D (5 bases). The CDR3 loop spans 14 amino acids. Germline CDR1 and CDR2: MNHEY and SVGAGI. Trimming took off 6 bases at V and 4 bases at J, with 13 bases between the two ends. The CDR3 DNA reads TGTGCCAGCAGAAAGGGGCCCAGGAATCAGCCCCAGCATTTT. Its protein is CASRKGPRNQPQHF.

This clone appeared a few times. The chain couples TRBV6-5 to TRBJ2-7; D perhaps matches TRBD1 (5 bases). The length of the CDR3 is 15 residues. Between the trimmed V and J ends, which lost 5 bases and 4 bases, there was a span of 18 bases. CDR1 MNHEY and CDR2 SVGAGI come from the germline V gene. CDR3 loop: CASSQDLGDWYEQYF. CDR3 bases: TGTGCCAGCAGTCAAGACTTAGGGGATTGGTACGAGCAGTACTTC.

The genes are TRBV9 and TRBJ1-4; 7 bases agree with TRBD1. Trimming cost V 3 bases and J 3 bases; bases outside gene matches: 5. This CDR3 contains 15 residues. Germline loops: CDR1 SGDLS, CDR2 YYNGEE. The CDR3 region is CASSESTGSNEKLFF. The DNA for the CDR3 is TGTGCCAGCAGCGAGTCGACAGGGTCTAATGAAAAACTGTTTTTT.

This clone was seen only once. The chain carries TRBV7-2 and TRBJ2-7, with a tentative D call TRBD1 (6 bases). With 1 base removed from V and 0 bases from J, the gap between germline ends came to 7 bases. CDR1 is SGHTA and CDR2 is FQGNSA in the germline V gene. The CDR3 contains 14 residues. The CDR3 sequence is CASSLEGVSYEQYF. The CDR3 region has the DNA TGTGCCAGCAGCTTAGAGGGGGTCTCCTACGAGCAGTACTTC.

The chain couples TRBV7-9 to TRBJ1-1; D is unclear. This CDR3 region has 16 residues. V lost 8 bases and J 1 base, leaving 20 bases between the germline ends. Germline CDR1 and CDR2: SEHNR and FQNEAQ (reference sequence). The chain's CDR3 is CASGPPILGKNTEAFF. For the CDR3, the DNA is TGTGCCAGCGGCCCCCCCATACTCGGGAAGAACACTGAAGCTTTCTTT. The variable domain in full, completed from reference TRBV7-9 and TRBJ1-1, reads DTGVSQNPRHKITKRGQNVTFRCDPISEHNRLYWYRQTLGQGPEFLTYFQNEAQLEKSRLLSDRFSAERPKGSFSTLEIQRTEQGDSAMYLCASGPPILGKNTEAFFGQGTRLTVV.

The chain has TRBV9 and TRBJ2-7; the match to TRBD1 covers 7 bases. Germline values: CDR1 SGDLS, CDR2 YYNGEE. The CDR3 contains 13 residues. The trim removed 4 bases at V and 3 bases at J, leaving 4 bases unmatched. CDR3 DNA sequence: TGTGCCAGCAGCCCCCCAGGGGGCTACGAGCAGTACTTC. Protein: CASSPPGGYEQYF. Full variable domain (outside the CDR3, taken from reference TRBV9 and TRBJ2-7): DSGVTQTPKHLITATGQRVTLRCSPRSGDLSVYWYQQSLDQGLQFLIQYYNGEERAKGNILERFSAQQFPDLHSELNLSSLELGDSALYFCASSPPGGYEQYFGPGTRLTVT.

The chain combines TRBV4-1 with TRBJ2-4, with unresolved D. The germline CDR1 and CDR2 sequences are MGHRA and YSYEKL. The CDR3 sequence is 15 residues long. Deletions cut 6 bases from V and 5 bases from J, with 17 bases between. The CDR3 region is CASSRVPWGQNIQYF. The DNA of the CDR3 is TGCGCCAGCAGTCGCGTCCCTTGGGGTCAAAACATTCAGTACTTC.

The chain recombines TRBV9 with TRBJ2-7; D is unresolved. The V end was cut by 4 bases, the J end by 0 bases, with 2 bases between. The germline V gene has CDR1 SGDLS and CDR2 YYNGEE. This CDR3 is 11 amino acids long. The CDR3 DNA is TGTGCCAGCAGCATCTCCTACGAGCAGTACTTC. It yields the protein CASSISYEQYF.

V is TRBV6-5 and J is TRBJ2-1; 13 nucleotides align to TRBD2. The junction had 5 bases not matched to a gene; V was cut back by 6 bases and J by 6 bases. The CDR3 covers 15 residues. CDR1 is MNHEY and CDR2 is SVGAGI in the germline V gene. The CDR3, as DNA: TGTGCCAGCAGACTAGCGGGAGGGTCTGCCAATGAGCAGTTCTTC. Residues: CASRLAGGSANEQFF.

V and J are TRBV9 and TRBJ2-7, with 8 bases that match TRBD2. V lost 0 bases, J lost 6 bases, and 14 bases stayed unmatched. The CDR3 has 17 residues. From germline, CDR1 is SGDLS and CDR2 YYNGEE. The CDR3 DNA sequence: TGTGCCAGCAGCGTAGCCGGGGGGGCCGACGGTTCTTCCGAGCAGTACTTC. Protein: CASSVAGGADGSSEQYF.

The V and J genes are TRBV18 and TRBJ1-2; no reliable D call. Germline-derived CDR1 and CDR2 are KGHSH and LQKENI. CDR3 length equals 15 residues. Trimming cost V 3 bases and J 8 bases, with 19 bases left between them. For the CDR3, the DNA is TGTGCCAGCTCACCTACCCGTTGGACTAAGCGCGGCTACACCTTC. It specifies CASSPTRWTKRGYTF.

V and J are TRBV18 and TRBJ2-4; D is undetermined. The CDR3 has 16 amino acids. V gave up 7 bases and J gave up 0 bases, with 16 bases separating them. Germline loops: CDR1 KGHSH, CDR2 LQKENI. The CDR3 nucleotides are TGTGCCAGCTTGGGAACGATGCAACCAGCCAAAAACATTCAGTACTTC. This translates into CASLGTMQPAKNIQYF.

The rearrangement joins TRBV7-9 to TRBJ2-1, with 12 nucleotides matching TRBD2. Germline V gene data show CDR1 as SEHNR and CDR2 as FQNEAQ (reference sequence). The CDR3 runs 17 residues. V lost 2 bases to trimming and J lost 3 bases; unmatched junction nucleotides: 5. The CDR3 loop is CASSLYTSGRLYNEQFF. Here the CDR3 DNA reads TGTGCCAGCAGCTTATACACTAGCGGGAGGCTCTACAATGAGCAGTTCTTC. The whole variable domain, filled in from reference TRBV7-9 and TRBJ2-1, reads DTGVSQNPRHKITKRGQNVTFRCDPISEHNRLYWYRQTLGQGPEFLTYFQNEAQLEKSRLLSDRFSAERPKGSFSTLEIQRTEQGDSAMYLCASSLYTSGRLYNEQFFGPGTRLTVL.

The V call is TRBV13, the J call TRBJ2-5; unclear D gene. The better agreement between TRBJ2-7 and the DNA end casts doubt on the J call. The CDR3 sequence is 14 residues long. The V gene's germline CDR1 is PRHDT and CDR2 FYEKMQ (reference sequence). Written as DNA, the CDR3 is TGTGCCAGCAGCCCCCAGGCCGACGGCTACGAGCAGTACTTC. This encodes CASSPQADGYEQYF.

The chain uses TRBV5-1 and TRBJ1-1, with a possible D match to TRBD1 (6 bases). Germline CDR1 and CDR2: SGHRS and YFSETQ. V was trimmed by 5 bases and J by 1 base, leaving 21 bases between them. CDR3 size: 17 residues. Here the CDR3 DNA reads TGCGCCAGCAGACATATCCTTGGGGGGCCAGGGAACACTGAAGCTTTCTTT. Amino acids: CASRHILGGPGNTEAFF.

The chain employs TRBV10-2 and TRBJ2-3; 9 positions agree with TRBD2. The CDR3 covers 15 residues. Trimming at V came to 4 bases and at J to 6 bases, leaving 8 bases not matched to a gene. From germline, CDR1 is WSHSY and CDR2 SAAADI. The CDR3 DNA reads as TGCGCCAGCAGTGGGGTTAGCGGGAGTATTGATACGCAGTATTTT. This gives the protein CASSGVSGSIDTQYF.

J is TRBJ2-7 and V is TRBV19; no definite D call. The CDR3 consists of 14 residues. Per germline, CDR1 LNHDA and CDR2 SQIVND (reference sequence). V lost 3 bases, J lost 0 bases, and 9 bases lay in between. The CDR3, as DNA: TGTGCCAGTAGTATGGCCAGCACCTCCTACGAGCAGTACTTC. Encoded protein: CASSMASTSYEQYF. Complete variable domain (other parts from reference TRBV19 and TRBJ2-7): DGGITQSPKYLFRKEGQNVTLSCEQNLNHDAMYWYRQDPGQGLRLIYYSQIVNDFQKGDIAEGYSVSREKKESFPLTVTSAQKNPTAFYLCASSMASTSYEQYFGPGTRLTVT.

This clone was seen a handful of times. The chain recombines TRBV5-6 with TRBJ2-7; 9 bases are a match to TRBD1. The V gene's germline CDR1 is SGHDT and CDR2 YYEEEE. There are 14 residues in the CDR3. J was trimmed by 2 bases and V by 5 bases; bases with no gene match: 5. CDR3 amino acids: CASSVGQGTYEQYF. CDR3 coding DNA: TGTGCCAGCAGTGTTGGACAGGGGACCTACGAGCAGTACTTC.

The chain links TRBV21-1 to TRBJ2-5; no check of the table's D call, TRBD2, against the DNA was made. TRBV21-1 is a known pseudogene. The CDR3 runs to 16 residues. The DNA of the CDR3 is TGTGCCAGCAGCAAAAGTACCGGCCTTAGCCCCGAGACCCAGTACTTC. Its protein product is CASSKSTGLSPETQYF.